Here is one T cell receptor beta chain with its context. V shed 6 bases, J shed 2 bases, and the junction held 4 bases outside the gene matches. The germline V gene encodes CDR1 MNHNS and CDR2 SASEGT. The CDR3 consists of 15 residues. The sample belongs to a study of T cells in Graves' hyperthyroidism and ophthalmopathy. Regions amplified from RNA transcripts were the TCR beta CDR3 regions. In the first-round RT-PCR of the TCR CDR3, the HTBI primer set was used. A single record per CDR3 protein comes from TCRdb applying MiXCR to the multiplex PCR reads. The table records roughly 290,000 distinct CDR3 sequences, approximately 12% of them present only once. This blood was taken when hyperthyroidism was first diagnosed, before any ophthalmopathy symptoms existed.

The chain carries TRBV6-1 and TRBJ2-6; 7 nucleotides match TRBD1. Source material: blood. This TCR was recovered from a woman aged 25 to 39 with Graves' hyperthyroidism that later progressed to Graves' ophthalmopathy. For the CDR3, the DNA is TGTGCCAGCAGGTCTGGGACAGCTGGGGCCAACGTCCTGACTTTC. Protein: CASRSGTAGANVLTF.